Listed below are T cell receptor beta chains from one sample, sequenced in a study of beta chain features in type 1 diabetes. Some clones are missing from TCRdb's copy, which holds only in-frame ones; the method was immunoSEQ multiplex PCR. The sample has approximately 360,000 clones, approximately 12% seen once. Sequenced input: naive CD4+ T cells from blood. The receptors shown here come from a woman between 18 and 29 years old with type 1 diabetes. The CDR3 runs from the conserved cysteine through the conserved F or W.

cdr3_length,j_call,v_call,cdr3_aa
13,TRBJ2-7,TRBV27,CASSLSAEYEQYF
13,TRBJ2-2,TRBV7-9,CASSLTGNGELFF
15,TRBJ2-7,TRBV6-5,CASTPVGGAGYEQYF
14,TRBJ1-1,TRBV29-1,CSVERGTGNTEAFF
16,TRBJ2-1,TRBV9,CASSDRQGASYNEQFF
14,TRBJ2-7,TRBV4-2,CASSQASELYEQYF
14,TRBJ1-1,TRBV2,CASSRDRVDTEAFF
12,TRBJ1-1,TRBV7-9,CASSRARPEAFF
14,TRBJ1-5,TRBV19,CASSIDRVRQPQHF
16,TRBJ2-4,TRBV6-5,CASSYVAAGAKNIQYF
11,TRBJ2-1,TRBV20-1,CSGLLAREQFF
14,TRBJ1-1,TRBV6-5,CASSYTGRNTEAFF
14,TRBJ1-5,TRBV30,CAWNHGTAGQPQHF
12,TRBJ1-1,TRBV10-3,CATTGENTEAFF
11,TRBJ2-3,TRBV30,CAWSVGDTQYF
16,TRBJ1-6,TRBV6-5,CASSYRGTGGSSPLHF
13,TRBJ2-5,TRBV29-1,CSVEEGFEETQYF
15,TRBJ2-3,TRBV11-2,CASSLVPGGPDTQYF
15,TRBJ1-1,TRBV7-2,CASSLMGQVNTEAFF
12,TRBJ2-1,TRBV30,CAWRRSYNEQFF
12,TRBJ2-7,TRBV29-1,CSVAQGSYEQYF
15,TRBJ2-6,TRBV6-5,CASTPGVTGANVLTF
15,TRBJ2-7,TRBV11-2,CASSLLSGQSYEQYF
15,TRBJ1-3,TRBV25-1,CASSEAGGSGNTIYF
15,TRBJ1-5,TRBV7-2,CASSSGQGEYQPQHF
14,TRBJ1-1,TRBV6-5,CASSYRRGGTEAFF
14,TRBJ1-4,TRBV4-2,CASSQGQGDEKLFF
15,TRBJ2-5,TRBV5-4,CASRPGQQGRETQYF
15,TRBJ1-2,TRBV19,CASRPIGATNYGYTF
15,TRBJ1-6,TRBV18,CASSRGQADNSPLHF
16,TRBJ2-3,TRBV5-1,CASSLETGGRTDTQYF
12,TRBJ2-3,TRBV29-1,CSVLGGADTQYF
15,TRBJ1-2,TRBV4-3,CASSQGRTALYGYTF
16,TRBJ1-4,TRBV18,CASSPVAGATNEKLFF
16,TRBJ2-7,TRBV19,CASSADGIDGTYEQYF
14,TRBJ2-7,TRBV7-2,CASSFRRDSYEQYF
15,TRBJ1-1,TRBV9,CASSPQGAGHTEAFF
15,TRBJ1-2,TRBV19,CASSIMGRGQGVATF
14,TRBJ2-7,TRBV5-1,CASSLSLAVYEQYF
15,TRBJ1-3,TRBV29-1,CSVHGTGESGNTIYF
15,TRBJ2-1,TRBV9,CASSPIEGFLNEQFF
11,TRBJ2-1,TRBV28,CASSFSNEQFF
15,TRBJ1-2,TRBV7-2,CASSLIRGTNYGYTF
13,TRBJ2-5,TRBV11-2,CASSFAGRETQYF
12,TRBJ1-1,TRBV2,CASRNSNTEAFF
14,TRBJ2-1,TRBV18,CASTLAGVANEQFF
14,TRBJ1-2,TRBV9,CASSVASAGYGYTF
12,TRBJ2-7,TRBV7-2,CASSLSLYEQYF
13,TRBJ1-4,TRBV15,CATSRDQGEKLFF
16,TRBJ2-3,TRBV7-2,CASSLVAGGETDTQYF
15,TRBJ1-2,TRBV5-1,CASSLVAGPIYGYTF
16,TRBJ1-2,TRBV29-1,CSVGPGQGDSNYGYTF
13,TRBJ2-3,TRBV30,CAWSVFGFDTQYF
14,TRBJ2-5,TRBV30,CAWILTSRKETQYF